This passage covers 31 T cell receptor beta chains from one sample sequenced in a study of blood T cell repertoires in COVID-19. Produced via immunoSEQ multiplex PCR; TCRdb's table is partial and in-frame only. The table includes about 160,000 clones, 81% detected once. The sequenced sample was peripheral blood. All receptors derive from a man between 60 and 75 years old with active or convalescent COVID-19.

This clone is a singleton in its sample. The chain joins TRBV19 to TRBJ2-3, with TRBD2 matching over 11 bases. Germline V gene data show CDR1 as LNHDA and CDR2 as SQIVND (reference sequence). This CDR3 is 18 amino acids long. J was trimmed by 1 base and V by 6 bases; bases with no gene match: 12. The CDR3: CASREDDRLAGRTDTQYF. The CDR3 nucleotides are TGTGCCAGTAGAGAAGACGACCGACTAGCGGGGCGCACAGATACGCAGTATTTT.

This clone was detected once. V usage is TRBV2 and J usage is TRBJ1-2; 9 bases are shared with TRBD1. This CDR3 is 15 amino acids long. Germline loops: CDR1 SNHLY, CDR2 FYNNEI. The junction had 10 bases not matched to a gene; V was cut back by 6 bases and J by 5 bases. In nucleotides, the CDR3 is TGTGCCAGCAGGAGGGGACAGGGTGAAACTTATGGCTACACCTTC. This codes for CASRRGQGETYGYTF.

The chain links TRBV15 to TRBJ2-7; no clear D gene. CDR1 is LNHNV and CDR2 is YYDKDF in the germline V gene (reference sequence). The CDR3 is 14 residues long. Trimming pared 0 bases from V and 4 bases from J, leaving 10 bases between. The CDR3 spells CATSRDSTGYEQYF. CDR3 in DNA: TGTGCCACCAGCAGAGATTCGACGGGTTACGAGCAGTACTTC.

A single count supports this clone. The chain employs TRBV7-6 and TRBJ2-5, with 7 positions matching TRBD1. Germline values: CDR1 SGHVS, CDR2 FNYEAQ. V shed 5 bases, J shed 2 bases, and the junction held 17 bases outside the gene matches. The CDR3 runs 18 residues. This CDR3 reads CASSRPPGLGTVQETQYF. The CDR3 coding sequence is TGTGCCAGCAGCCGACCGCCCGGATTAGGGACAGTACAAGAGACCCAGTACTTC.

The J gene is TRBJ1-1, the V gene TRBV6-5; unclear D gene. The CDR3 is made up of 16 amino acids. V lost 0 bases, J lost 5 bases, and 16 bases lay in between. Germline V gene data show CDR1 as MNHEY and CDR2 as SVGAGI. This chain's CDR3 is CASSYSTRGRGTEAFF. The CDR3 bases are TGTGCCAGCAGTTACTCGACCCGTGGACGGGGTACTGAAGCTTTCTTT.

This clone appeared once. The chain recombines TRBV2 with TRBJ2-5, with TRBD1 as a possible D gene (5 bases). CDR1 is SNHLY and CDR2 is FYNNEI in the germline V gene. The CDR3 is 16 residues long. Trimming pared 6 bases from V and 2 bases from J, leaving 19 bases between. This CDR3 is CASRVDISRLQETQYF. CDR3 sequence (DNA): TGTGCCAGCAGGGTGGACATTAGTCGCCTTCAAGAGACCCAGTACTTC.

The V gene is TRBV4-1, the J gene TRBJ1-6; the match to TRBD1 covers 7 bases. Germline assignment: CDR1 MGHRA and CDR2 YSYEKL. The CDR3 runs 17 residues. With V trimmed by 0 bases and J by 7 bases, 9 bases remained unmatched. The CDR3 region has the DNA TGCGCCAGCAGCCAAGACGGGACACAGGGGTCCAATTCACCCCTCCACTTT. It is translated as CASSQDGTQGSNSPLHF.

This clone was observed a few times. The rearrangement uses TRBV11-1 and TRBJ1-5; no firm D call. Trimming removed 6 bases from V and 1 base from J, with 7 bases in between. The germline V gene has CDR1 SGHAT and CDR2 FQDESV (reference sequence). There are 13 residues in the CDR3. CDR3 DNA sequence: TGTGCCAGCAGTTCACAGAGCAATCAGCCCCAGCATTTT. It codes for CASSSQSNQPQHF.

V and J are TRBV9 and TRBJ2-1, with 14 bases matching TRBD2. Trimming removed 3 bases from V and 9 bases from J; junction bases left unmatched: 14. The CDR3 spans 18 residues. Germline values: CDR1 SGDLS, CDR2 YYNGEE. CDR3 DNA sequence: TGTGCCAGCAGCGCCCAACGGCCGGGACTAGCGGGAGAAAGTGAGCAGTTCTTC. As protein: CASSAQRPGLAGESEQFF.

V and J are TRBV19 and TRBJ1-3; D is undetermined. The V gene lost 7 bases and the J gene lost 2 bases, with 6 bases spanning the gap. Germline assignment: CDR1 LNHDA and CDR2 SQIVND (reference sequence). This CDR3 has 12 amino acids. The CDR3 DNA follows: TGTGCCAGTACTAGGACTGGAAACACCATATATTTT. Protein product: CASTRTGNTIYF.

This chain connects TRBV2 to TRBJ1-2, with D unclear. V lost 6 bases, J lost 4 bases, and 9 bases lay in between. This CDR3 has 12 residues. The germline CDR1 and CDR2 sequences are SNHLY and FYNNEI. CDR3 region: CASRSEVYGYTF. CDR3 sequence (DNA): TGTGCCAGCAGGAGTGAGGTCTATGGCTACACCTTC.

V is TRBV19 and J is TRBJ2-3; 12 bases match TRBD2. The CDR3 sequence is 16 residues long. After removal of 4 bases from V and 6 bases from J, the junction contained 8 bases not matched to a gene. From germline, CDR1 is LNHDA and CDR2 SQIVND (reference sequence). The CDR3 loop is CASSRTSGVPTDTQYF. CDR3 coding DNA: TGTGCCAGTAGTAGGACTAGCGGGGTCCCTACGGATACGCAGTATTTT.

V gene TRBV29-1 combines with J gene TRBJ1-5; D is unclear. With 4 bases removed from V and 7 bases from J, the gap between germline ends came to 14 bases. The CDR3 is made up of 13 amino acids. Per the germline V gene, CDR1 is SQVTM and CDR2 is ANQGSEA. The CDR3 DNA reads as TGCAGCGTTGTTAGCCAGGAGGGCCAGCCCCAGCATTTT. It translates to CSVVSQEGQPQHF. The variable domain in full, with the rest retrieved from reference TRBV29-1 and TRBJ1-5, is SAVISQKPSRDICQRGTSLTIQCQVDSQVTMMFWYRQQPGQSLTLIATANQGSEATYESGFVIDKFPISRPNLTFSTLTVSNMSPEDSSIYLCSVVSQEGQPQHFGDGTRLSIL.

The V call is TRBV5-8, the J call TRBJ2-3; the D gene is possibly TRBD2 (5 bases). In germline, CDR1 is SGHTS, CDR2 YDEGEE. V lost 2 bases to trimming and J lost 0 bases, with 13 bases between them. This CDR3 contains 16 residues. CDR3 bases: TGTGCCAGCAGCTTATTTGGAAGGACTAGCACAGATACGCAGTATTTT. Translating it yields CASSLFGRTSTDTQYF.

The gene calls are TRBV5-4 and TRBJ1-4, with D possibly TRBD1 on 5 matching bases. The CDR3 runs 13 residues. CDR1 and CDR2 from the germline V gene are SGHNT and YYREEE (reference sequence). Trimming shortened V by 4 bases and J by 7 bases, and 11 bases separated the two germline ends. The CDR3 reads CASSSGAGEKLFF. CDR3 DNA: TGTGCCAGCAGCAGCGGGGCTGGTGAAAAACTGTTTTTT.

This rearrangement joins TRBV11-2 to TRBJ2-7, with D possibly TRBD1 on 6 matching bases. There are 15 residues in the CDR3. The V gene's germline CDR1 is SGHAT and CDR2 FQNNGV. Trimming shortened V by 5 bases and J by 3 bases, and 17 bases separated the two germline ends. The CDR3, as DNA: TGTGCCAGCAGCGTCGCTCCGGGACAAGGCTACGAGCAGTACTTC. This translates into CASSVAPGQGYEQYF.

CDR3 protein: CASSRGREQYF. The CDR3 nucleotides read TGTGCCAGCAGCAGGGGTCGAGAGCAGTACTTC. The chain is built from TRBV11-2 and TRBJ2-7; D might be TRBD1 (5 bases). There are 11 residues in the CDR3. Looked up from germline, CDR1 is SGHAT and CDR2 is FQNNGV. V was shortened by 5 bases and J by 7 bases, with 9 bases between the two germline ends.

The chain carries TRBV6-5 and TRBJ2-1; possible D gene TRBD1, 6 bases. Looked up from germline, CDR1 is MNHEY and CDR2 is SVGAGI. There are 12 residues in the CDR3. Trimming removed 4 bases from V and 7 bases from J, with 8 bases in between. CDR3 nucleotides: TGTGCCAGCAGTTTTACAGGGAATGAGCAGTTCTTC. Amino acids: CASSFTGNEQFF.

In its sample, this clone was seen a few times. The gene calls are TRBV25-1 and TRBJ2-1; D is unresolved. Germline CDR1 is MGHDK and CDR2 is SYGVNS. There are 11 residues in the CDR3. Trimming stripped 6 bases from V and 8 bases from J, with 8 bases between. The CDR3 region has the DNA TGTGCCAGCAGGGAGACTTATGAGCAGTTCTTC. Residues: CASRETYEQFF.

The V and J genes are TRBV3-1 (or the pseudogene TRBV3-2) and TRBJ2-1; 8 bases are shared with TRBD2. V gave up 4 bases and J gave up 5 bases; unmatched junction bases: 4. Germline CDR1 reads LGHDT; CDR2 reads YNNKEL (reference sequence). The CDR3 length is 14 residues. This CDR3 is CASSRRLANNEQFF. In DNA, the CDR3 is TGTGCCAGCAGCCGTCGACTAGCGAACAATGAGCAGTTCTTC.

This chain joins TRBV14 and TRBJ1-2, with 8 bases lining up with TRBD1. CDR3 length equals 15 residues. V was pared by 4 bases and J by 7 bases, with 11 bases of the junction left unmatched. From germline, CDR1 is SGHDN and CDR2 FVKESK. The CDR3 reads CASSPRTGNLFGYTF. CDR3 nucleotides: TGTGCCAGCAGCCCCCGGACAGGGAACTTGTTTGGCTACACCTTC.

This clone was observed once. The CDR3: CATSDPGTQFGYTGELFF. The DNA for the CDR3 is TGTGCCACCAGTGACCCCGGGACTCAATTCGGGTACACCGGGGAGCTGTTTTTT. The chain employs TRBV24-1 and TRBJ2-2; D possibly corresponds to TRBD2 (6 bases). The CDR3 totals 18 residues. Germline V CDR1 and CDR2: KGHDR, SFDVKD. V lost 4 bases and J 3 bases, leaving 20 bases between the germline ends.

The J gene is TRBJ2-2, the V gene TRBV5-1, with D possibly matching TRBD2 (6 bases). The CDR3 has 15 amino acids. V lost 6 bases to trimming and J lost 6 bases, with 18 bases between them. Germline V gene data show CDR1 as SGHRS and CDR2 as YFSETQ. CDR3 sequence (DNA): TGCGCCAGCATTCCCGTGGAGGGTACGCCCGGGGAGCTGTTTTTT. This translates into CASIPVEGTPGELFF.

The chain employs TRBV5-1 and TRBJ2-7; 9 bases are shared with TRBD1. Germline CDR1 SGHRS, CDR2 YFSETQ. The CDR3 spans 16 residues. After removal of 4 bases from V and 0 bases from J, the junction contained 8 bases not matched to a gene. DNA for the CDR3: TGCGCCAGCAGCCCCGGGACAGGGAAAAGCTCCTACGAGCAGTACTTC. Its protein is CASSPGTGKSSYEQYF.

The CDR3 nucleotides read TGTGCCAGTAGTATGGAGGGTATCATGTATAATTCACCCCTCCACTTT. It yields the protein CASSMEGIMYNSPLHF. The chain couples TRBV19 to TRBJ1-6; no clear D. V lost 3 bases, J lost 4 bases, and 13 bases lay in between. Germline V lookup: CDR1 LNHDA, CDR2 SQIVND (reference sequence). This CDR3 is built from 16 residues. The full variable domain, its missing parts supplied by reference TRBV19 and TRBJ1-6, is DGGITQSPKYLFRKEGQNVTLSCEQNLNHDAMYWYRQDPGQGLRLIYYSQIVNDFQKGDIAEGYSVSREKKESFPLTVTSAQKNPTAFYLCASSMEGIMYNSPLHFGNGTRLTVT.

The chain joins TRBV18 to TRBJ2-2; the D is unclear. From germline, CDR1 is KGHSH and CDR2 LQKENI. V was trimmed by 8 bases and J by 2 bases, leaving 12 bases between them. The CDR3 consists of 14 residues. The CDR3 DNA is TGTGCCAGCACGAAAACAGATAACACCGGGGAGCTGTTTTTT. It encodes CASTKTDNTGELFF.

This sequence joins TRBV7-9 and TRBJ1-4; 10 bases are shared with TRBD1. The CDR3 sequence is 15 residues long. CDR1 is SEHNR, CDR2 FQNEAQ, per germline (reference sequence). V dropped 1 base and J dropped 6; count of bases not matched to a gene: 2. The CDR3, as DNA: TGTGCCAGCAGCTTAGGGGACAGGGGACATGAAAAACTGTTTTTT. It is translated as CASSLGDRGHEKLFF.

The chain has TRBV7-2 and TRBJ2-7; 10 bases fit TRBD2. Germline CDR1 is SGHTA and CDR2 is FQGNSA. The CDR3 extends over 15 amino acids. Germline trimming cut 5 bases from V and 0 bases from J; bases unmatched to any gene: 4. DNA of the CDR3: TGTGCCAGCAGCCCAAAGCGGGGGGGCTCCTACGAGCAGTACTTC. Amino acid sequence: CASSPKRGGSYEQYF.

The chain carries TRBV5-5 and TRBJ2-3; 8 positions match TRBD1. V lost 0 bases and J lost 5; bases outside the gene matches: 2. This CDR3 has 14 amino acids. In germline, CDR1 is SGHKS, CDR2 YYEKEE (reference sequence). CDR3 nucleotide sequence: TGTGCCAGCAGCTTGGCACAGGGGGTAGATACGCAGTATTTT. As protein: CASSLAQGVDTQYF.

This clone has only one observation. The chain combines TRBV3-1 (or the pseudogene TRBV3-2) with TRBJ2-3, with 11 bases lining up with TRBD2. V was clipped by 0 bases and J by 5 bases; unmatched bases: 7. CDR1 LGHDT and CDR2 YNNKEL come from the germline V gene (reference sequence). The CDR3 consists of 17 residues. CDR3 in amino acids: CASSQETSGGRGDTQYF. CDR3 bases: TGTGCCAGCAGCCAAGAAACTAGCGGGGGACGGGGAGATACGCAGTATTTT.

The chain recombines TRBV7-3 with TRBJ1-1, with a tentative D call TRBD1 (6 bases). The V end was cut by 3 bases, the J end by 1 base, with 6 bases between. Germline values: CDR1 SGHTA, CDR2 FQGTGA. The CDR3 contains 13 residues. DNA for the CDR3: TGTGCCAGCAGCTTCAGGGGGAACACTGAAGCTTTCTTT. Translation: CASSFRGNTEAFF. The entire variable domain, with the rest obtained from reference TRBV7-3 and TRBJ1-1, is as follows: GAGVSQTPSNKVTEKGKYVELRCDPISGHTALYWYRQSLGQGPEFLIYFQGTGAADDSGLPNDRFFAVRPEGSVSTLKIQRTERGDSAVYLCASSFRGNTEAFFGQGTRLTVV.